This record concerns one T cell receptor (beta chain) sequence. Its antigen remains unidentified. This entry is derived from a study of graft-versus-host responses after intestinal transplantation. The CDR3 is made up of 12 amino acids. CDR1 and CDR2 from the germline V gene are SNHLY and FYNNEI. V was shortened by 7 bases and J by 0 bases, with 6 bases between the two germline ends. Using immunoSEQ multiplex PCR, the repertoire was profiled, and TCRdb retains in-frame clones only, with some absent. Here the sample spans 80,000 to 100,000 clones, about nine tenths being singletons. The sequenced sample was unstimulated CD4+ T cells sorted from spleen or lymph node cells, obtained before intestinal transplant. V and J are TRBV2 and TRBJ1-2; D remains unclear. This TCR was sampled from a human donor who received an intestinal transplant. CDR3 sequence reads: CASIEANYGYTF. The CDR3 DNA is TGTGCCAGCATCGAGGCTAACTATGGCTACACCTTC.